Shown below are 26 T cell receptor beta chains from a single sample sequenced in a study of blood T cell repertoires in COVID-19. Produced via immunoSEQ multiplex PCR; TCRdb's table is partial and in-frame only. The sample has approximately 280,000 clones; 88% are singletons. Sequencing used peripheral blood. The receptors derive from a man aged 18-30 years with active or convalescent COVID-19.

The chain links TRBV9 to TRBJ1-3; a weak D match, TRBD1 (6 bases). The V end was cut by 3 bases, the J end by 3 bases, with 16 bases between. Per the germline V gene, CDR1 is SGDLS and CDR2 is YYNGEE. This CDR3 contains 16 residues. In nucleotides, the CDR3 is TGTGCCAGCAGCGAGAATCAGGGGATAGGTGGAAACACCATATATTTT. It yields the protein CASSENQGIGGNTIYF. Looking up the rest from reference TRBV9 and TRBJ1-3 gives the full variable domain: DSGVTQTPKHLITATGQRVTLRCSPRSGDLSVYWYQQSLDQGLQFLIQYYNGEERAKGNILERFSAQQFPDLHSELNLSSLELGDSALYFCASSENQGIGGNTIYFGEGSWLTVV.

The chain links TRBV6-4 to TRBJ2-7; 15 nucleotides match TRBD2. Germline assignment: CDR1 MRHNA and CDR2 SNTAGT. After removal of 2 bases from V and 2 bases from J, the junction contained 13 bases not matched to a gene. The CDR3 spans 20 residues. The CDR3 spells CASSDPTGTSGGLYPYEQYF. The CDR3 DNA reads as TGTGCCAGCAGTGACCCCACAGGGACTAGCGGGGGGCTGTACCCCTACGAGCAGTACTTC.

Concerning this clone: The same CDR3 also results from other DNA sequences found in this sample. V usage is TRBV27 and J usage is TRBJ1-4; tentative D call: TRBD1 (5 bases). Trimming shortened V by 3 bases and J by 8 bases, and 13 bases separated the two germline ends. CDR1 and CDR2 from the germline V gene are MNHEY and SMNVEV (reference sequence). The CDR3 is made up of 14 amino acids. The chain's CDR3 is CASSLYRGDEKLFF. The CDR3 DNA is TGTGCCAGCAGTTTGTATAGGGGTGACGAAAAACTGTTTTTT.

This chain uses TRBV2 with TRBJ2-3, with 16 nucleotides matching TRBD2. Per the germline V gene, CDR1 is SNHLY and CDR2 is FYNNEI. The J segment lost 7 bases and the V segment lost 0 bases, leaving 1 base of the junction unmatched. This CDR3 is built from 16 residues. The CDR3 sequence: CASSEAGLAGGHTQYF. CDR3 sequence (DNA): TGTGCCAGCAGTGAAGCGGGACTAGCGGGGGGGCATACGCAGTATTTT.

The genes are TRBV7-2 and TRBJ2-5; 9 bases are a match to TRBD2. Germline CDR1 SGHTA, CDR2 FQGNSA. The CDR3 has 17 residues. The J segment lost 1 base and the V segment lost 0 bases, leaving 6 bases of the junction unmatched. CDR3 loop: CASSLAGGGGPQETQYF. Written as DNA, the CDR3 is TGTGCCAGCAGCTTAGCGGGCGGGGGGGGCCCCCAAGAGACCCAGTACTTC.

The chain combines TRBV6-4 with TRBJ2-2; unclear D gene. This CDR3 is built from 12 residues. The V gene's germline CDR1 is MRHNA and CDR2 SNTAGT. The V end was cut by 4 bases, the J end by 6 bases, with 6 bases between. The CDR3 spells CASSGVPGELFF. The CDR3 DNA is TGTGCCAGCAGTGGAGTCCCCGGGGAGCTGTTTTTT.

This rearrangement joins TRBV3-1 (or the pseudogene TRBV3-2) to TRBJ2-7; tentative D call: TRBD2 (6 bases). Germline assignment: CDR1 LGHDT and CDR2 YNNKEL (reference sequence). The CDR3 runs to 15 residues. V lost 1 base to trimming and J lost 1 base, with 11 bases between them. In DNA, the CDR3 is TGTGCCAGCAGCCAAGCTCCGGGGGAGTCCTACGAGCAGTACTTC. Residues: CASSQAPGESYEQYF.

As DNA, the CDR3 is TGTGCCAGCAGCTCCGGCGGTTATGGCTACACCTTC. Translating gives CASSSGGYGYTF. The rearrangement links TRBV7-2 to TRBJ1-2; D gene uncertain. Trimming left V 4 bases short and J 5 bases short, with 8 bases between. Per germline, CDR1 SGHTA and CDR2 FQGNSA. This CDR3 comprises 12 residues.

The V gene is TRBV7-6, the J gene TRBJ2-7, with a tentative D call TRBD2 (5 bases). The CDR3 is 15 amino acids. Trimming pared 0 bases from V and 4 bases from J, leaving 13 bases between. In germline, CDR1 is SGHVS, CDR2 FNYEAQ. The CDR3: CASSLAIGGLYEQYF. CDR3 nucleotides: TGTGCCAGCAGCTTAGCGATAGGAGGTTTGTACGAGCAGTACTTC.

This CDR3 is CASSKLGTGGNSSYNSPLHF. CDR3 nucleotide sequence: TGTGCCAGCAGCAAACTCGGGACAGGGGGCAATAGCTCCTATAATTCACCCCTCCACTTT. The chain uses TRBV21-1 and TRBJ1-6; the D segment call TRBD1 is taken from the table without a DNA check. TRBV21-1 is a pseudogene. This CDR3 is 20 amino acids long.

This chain uses TRBV13 with TRBJ2-7; 10 bases agree with TRBD1. V was pared by 5 bases and J by 6 bases, with 10 bases of the junction left unmatched. In germline, CDR1 is PRHDT, CDR2 FYEKMQ (reference sequence). The CDR3 totals 15 residues. The CDR3 nucleotides are TGTGCCAGCAGCCAACCGGGACAGGGGTCACGCGAGCAGTACTTC. Amino acids: CASSQPGQGSREQYF.

This chain uses TRBV7-8 with TRBJ2-1; 7 bases fit TRBD2. The trim removed 4 bases at V and 3 bases at J, leaving 9 bases unmatched. This CDR3 has 16 amino acids. Germline CDR1 SGHVS, CDR2 FQNEAQ. This CDR3 reads CASSSPGGGDYNEQFF. CDR3 nucleotide sequence: TGTGCCAGCAGCTCTCCCGGGGGAGGGGACTACAATGAGCAGTTCTTC.

V and J are TRBV19 and TRBJ2-7; 8 bases fit TRBD1. Germline lookup yields CDR1 LNHDA and CDR2 SQIVND (reference sequence). The CDR3 loop spans 14 amino acids. Trimming at V came to 3 bases and at J to 6 bases, leaving 7 bases not matched to a gene. In DNA form, the CDR3 reads TGTGCCAGTAGTATTGACAGGGGAGGAGGCGAGCAGTACTTC. It yields the protein CASSIDRGGGEQYF. Together with reference TRBV19 and TRBJ2-7, the CDR3 gives the full variable domain: DGGITQSPKYLFRKEGQNVTLSCEQNLNHDAMYWYRQDPGQGLRLIYYSQIVNDFQKGDIAEGYSVSREKKESFPLTVTSAQKNPTAFYLCASSIDRGGGEQYFGPGTRLTVT.

The chain carries TRBV19 and TRBJ1-6; the match to TRBD1 covers 9 bases. The V and J ends lost 6 bases and 5 bases, in that order; junction bases with no gene match: 8. In germline, CDR1 is LNHDA, CDR2 SQIVND (reference sequence). The CDR3 length is 16 residues. This CDR3 reads CASRTGTGQNNSPLHF. CDR3 nucleotides: TGTGCCAGTAGAACCGGGACAGGGCAAAATAATTCACCCCTCCACTTT.

The genes are TRBV2 and TRBJ1-2, with no clear D. V was trimmed by 10 bases and J by 6 bases, leaving 12 bases between them. Germline CDR1 reads SNHLY; CDR2 reads FYNNEI. The CDR3 has 11 amino acids. The CDR3 DNA sequence: TGTGCCACCCCCTACCACCATGGCTACACCTTC. It yields the protein CATPYHHGYTF. The whole variable domain, remainder taken from reference TRBV2 and TRBJ1-2, is EPEVTQTPSHQVTQMGQEVILRCVPISNHLYFYWYRQILGQKVEFLVSFYNNEISEKSEIFDDQFSVERPDGSNFTLKIRSTKLEDSAMYFCATPYHHGYTFGSGTRLTVV.

This rearrangement joins TRBV6-2 or TRBV6-3 to TRBJ1-6, with 7 bases aligning to TRBD1. J lost 7 bases, V lost 4 bases, and 16 bases had no gene match. The CDR3 is 18 amino acids. Per the germline V gene, CDR1 is MNHEY and CDR2 is SVGEGT. In nucleotides, the CDR3 is TGTGCCAGCAGTTTCGAAGGACAGGCCCCGAGAAGGAATTCACCCCTCCACTTT. It yields the protein CASSFEGQAPRRNSPLHF.

V is TRBV7-2 and J is TRBJ2-7, with a weak D call TRBD2 (5 bases). Trimming removed 1 base at V and 0 bases at J, with 13 bases between. The germline V gene encodes CDR1 SGHTA and CDR2 FQGNSA. The CDR3 has 16 residues. The CDR3 loop is CASSLGGGLLSYEQYF. CDR3 DNA: TGTGCCAGCAGCTTAGGGGGTGGACTTCTCTCCTACGAGCAGTACTTC.

The chain has TRBV27 and TRBJ2-5; D perhaps matches TRBD1 (6 bases). Per the germline V gene, CDR1 is MNHEY and CDR2 is SMNVEV (reference sequence). This CDR3 comprises 15 residues. The V and J ends lost 4 bases and 7 bases respectively, with 19 bases between them. The CDR3 here is CASSSRRQVVLTQYF. As DNA, the CDR3 is TGTGCCAGCAGTTCCCGGCGACAGGTTGTATTGACCCAGTACTTC.

This clone came up a few times. DNA of the CDR3: TGTGCCAGCAGCCGGGGAGGGACTGAAGCTTTCTTT. Protein: CASSRGGTEAFF. This chain connects TRBV5-4 to TRBJ1-1; D unclear. Germline V lookup: CDR1 SGHNT, CDR2 YYREEE (reference sequence). Between the trimmed V and J ends, which lost 4 bases and 5 bases, there was a span of 9 bases. The CDR3 extends over 12 amino acids.

This clone was counted only a few times. The chain joins TRBV29-1 to TRBJ1-6; 10 positions match TRBD1. From germline, CDR1 is SQVTM and CDR2 ANQGSEA. The CDR3 loop spans 13 amino acids. For the CDR3, the DNA is TGCGGGACAGGGGAGGGTTATAATTCACCCCTCCACTTT. Its protein is CGTGEGYNSPLHF.

This chain joins TRBV25-1 and TRBJ2-7, with D uncertain. The CDR3 consists of 11 residues. V shed 4 bases and J shed 1 base, with 2 bases lying between them. From germline, CDR1 is MGHDK and CDR2 SYGVNS. CDR3 sequence: CASSVSYEQYF. CDR3 nucleotide sequence: TGTGCCAGCAGTGTATCCTACGAGCAGTACTTC.

The chain carries TRBV9 and TRBJ2-3, with a weak D call TRBD2 (6 bases). This CDR3 is built from 13 residues. V shed 6 bases and J shed 0 bases, with 8 bases lying between them. Germline CDR1 is SGDLS and CDR2 is YYNGEE. The CDR3 nucleotides are TGTGCCAGCAACGGGGGAAGCACAGATACGCAGTATTTT. Translation gives CASNGGSTDTQYF.

This chain's CDR3 is CAISERPQGPKETQYF. The CDR3, as DNA: TGTGCCATCAGTGAGCGACCCCAGGGGCCAAAAGAGACCCAGTACTTC. The chain combines TRBV10-3 with TRBJ2-5, with D possibly matching TRBD1 (6 bases). With 2 bases removed from V and 3 bases from J, the gap between germline ends came to 16 bases. This CDR3 is built from 16 residues. Germline loops: CDR1 ENHRY, CDR2 SYGVKD.

The V call is TRBV2, the J call TRBJ1-5; no firm D call. V was trimmed by 3 bases and J by 3 bases, leaving 9 bases between them. Germline CDR1 is SNHLY and CDR2 is FYNNEI. The CDR3 runs to 14 residues. The CDR3 DNA reads TGTGCCAGCAGTGATAGTGGACTCAATCAGCCCCAGCATTTT. It is translated as CASSDSGLNQPQHF.

This chain links TRBV9 with TRBJ1-2; D uncertain. The germline V gene encodes CDR1 SGDLS and CDR2 YYNGEE. The ends were cut back, 3 bases at V and 2 bases at J, with 11 bases in the middle. CDR3 size: 14 residues. The CDR3 loop reads CASSAQVVNYGYTF. In nucleotides, the CDR3 is TGTGCCAGCAGCGCTCAGGTAGTCAACTATGGCTACACCTTC. Full variable domain (outside the CDR3, taken from reference TRBV9 and TRBJ1-2): DSGVTQTPKHLITATGQRVTLRCSPRSGDLSVYWYQQSLDQGLQFLIQYYNGEERAKGNILERFSAQQFPDLHSELNLSSLELGDSALYFCASSAQVVNYGYTFGSGTRLTVV.

The chain employs TRBV5-4 and TRBJ2-7, with 8 bases matching TRBD2. This CDR3 is built from 17 residues. With V trimmed by 4 bases and J by 5 bases, 17 bases remained unmatched. Germline V gene sequence: CDR1 SGHNT, CDR2 YYREEE (reference sequence). The CDR3 region has the DNA TGTGCCAGCAGCCCTGGCGGGTGGACTAGCCATACGAACGAGCAGTACTTC. It codes for CASSPGGWTSHTNEQYF.